This TCR beta chain appears in the sequencing data of a study of T cell changes during pregnancy in multiple sclerosis. Assay used: immunoSEQ multiplex PCR; TCRdb lists only in-frame clones, some missing. The sample lists some 60,000 clones; more than 85% were seen once. The germline V gene has CDR1 LNHDA and CDR2 SQIVND (reference sequence). The length of the CDR3 is 14 residues. V lost 2 bases and J 3 bases, leaving 8 bases between the germline ends. This specimen consisted of peripheral blood, obtained in the third trimester of pregnancy. The chain joins TRBV19 to TRBJ1-5; no reliable D call. This receptor was taken from a female donor in good health, enrolled as a control in a pregnancy study. CDR3 nucleotides: TGTGCCAGTAGTATACCGGGTTTCAATCAGCCCCAGCATTTT. It translates to CASSIPGFNQPQHF.